This T cell receptor beta chain was identified in a study of shared clonotypes between healthy human individuals. Findings and limits, study-wide: In contrast to clonotypes shared by all four donors, non-shared clonotypes had lower generation probabilities.

The protocol was immunoSEQ multiplex PCR, while the TCRdb copy is restricted to in-frame clones and leaves out a portion. The sample carries 2 million to 3 million clones, approximately 94% recorded once. The V gene lost 5 bases and the J gene lost 4 bases, with 21 bases spanning the gap. This CDR3 has 16 amino acids. Germline CDR1 and CDR2: SGHRS and YFSETQ. Remarks on this clone: Its antigen remains unidentified.

The specimen sequenced was naive CD4+ T cells from PBMCs. As for subset: CD45RA+ positively selected. The V gene is TRBV5-1, the J gene TRBJ1-1; a possible D gene is TRBD1 (5 bases). The clonotype comes from a young man in good health. Some clones in this sample may be carry-over from other donors' samples. The CDR3 DNA follows: TGCGCCAGCAGGCTAGAGGGGCGGGCGTCGGGCACTGAAGCTTTCTTT. Translated: CASRLEGRASGTEAFF.